What follows describes a single TCR beta chain. Antigen specificity is unknown. CD8+ and CD4+ T cells from blood underwent TCR beta sequencing. Isolation of CD8+ and CD4+ T cells was performed negatively, whereas enrichment of TEMRA cells was done by FACS. The data derive from a study of CD8 T cells in Susac syndrome. General study results and limits: The study recognized that the number of individuals in its TCR sequencing and HLA analysis was relatively small.

Random hexamers were used to reverse transcribe an amount of about 0.5 to 1 ug RNA. Amplification of the TCR beta CDR3 was carried out by immunoSEQ multiplex PCR, which spanned a total of 54 Vbeta and 13 Jbeta segments. TCRdb itself ran the immunoSEQ multiplex PCR reads through MiXCR, one entry per CDR3 protein. The table lists about 150,000 distinct CDR3 sequences, about 94% of them singletons. This CDR3 is 13 amino acids long. Looked up from germline, CDR1 is MNHEY and CDR2 is SMNVEV (reference sequence). The V and J genes are TRBV27 and TRBJ2-1, with D perhaps matching TRBD1 (6 bases). The sample was CD8+ T cells from PBMCs. This sequence originates from a human donor with multiple sclerosis. The CDR3 here is CATKTGAYNEQFF. The CDR3 coding sequence is TGTGCGACTAAGACAGGCGCCTACAATGAGCAGTTCTTC.